What follows describes a single TCR beta chain. Antigen: not known. 5'RACE template switching with UMIs produced the TCR beta cDNA. TCRdb reprocessed the 5' RACE reads and keeps a single row for each CDR3 protein, giving no DNA. The listing records some 600,000 distinct CDR3 sequences. Germline V lookup: CDR1 SGDLS, CDR2 YYNGEE. This CDR3 has 16 residues. These data originate in a study of T cells expressing NK-cell markers. On the study more broadly: All TCR beta repertoires analysed originated from sorted CD3+CD56+NKG2C+, CD3+CD56+NKG2C- and CD3+CD56-NKG2C+ T cells. Seven of the eight sequenced donors were HCMV-seropositive; one was seronegative.

Study-wide results and limits: Several donors' CD3+CD56-NKG2C+ cells were dominated by the same clonotypes.

The sequence derives from a young man in good health. The V and J genes are TRBV9 and TRBJ2-3; absent DNA, TCRdb's TRBD1 call cannot be checked. Sequenced: blood T cells: a sorted CD56 or NKG2C T cell subset, CD4+ or CD8+ T cells, or bulk PBMC T cells (not recorded which). The CDR3 loop is CASSPLGLTDTDTQYF.